This entry lists 20 T cell receptor beta chains sequenced from one sample in a study of blood T cells in healthy people across ages. Using a J-beta primer mix together with a sample-barcoded 5' primer, a second PCR was run for 7 to 11 cycles. One entry per CDR3 protein results from TCRdb running MiXCR on the 5' RACE reads. The sample shows around 800,000 distinct CDR3 sequences, around 45% of them seen only once. Sample: blood. These TCRs come from a man older than 75 in good health.

The chain is built from TRBV7-9 and TRBJ2-1; 7 bases fit TRBD2. This CDR3 has 15 amino acids. J gave up 2 bases and V 6 bases, and 7 bases lay outside the gene matches. CDR1 is SEHNR and CDR2 is FQNEAQ in the germline V gene (reference sequence). CDR3 sequence reads: CASSVSGTAYNEQFF. The DNA for the CDR3 is TGTGCCAGCAGTGTAAGCGGGACCGCCTACAATGAGCAGTTCTTC.

The chain is built from TRBV28 and TRBJ1-1; TRBD1 matches 8 bases. This CDR3 is built from 14 residues. Germline-derived CDR1 and CDR2 are MDHEN and SYDVKM. V dropped 5 bases and J dropped 5; count of bases not matched to a gene: 7. Here the CDR3 reads CASSAHRGTTEAFF. DNA of the CDR3: TGTGCCAGCAGTGCTCACAGGGGGACAACTGAAGCTTTCTTT.

The chain has TRBV12-3 or TRBV12-4 and TRBJ2-3; TRBD1 matches at 7 bases. The CDR3 extends over 13 amino acids. With 7 bases clipped from V and 3 bases from J, the junction kept 4 bases outside the gene matches. In DNA, the CDR3 is TGTGCCAGCATTCCGGGACAGACAGATACGCAGTATTTT. Amino acid sequence: CASIPGQTDTQYF.

V gene TRBV28 combines with J gene TRBJ2-1; perhaps TRBD1 as D (5 bases). The germline V gene has CDR1 MDHEN and CDR2 SYDVKM. V lost 5 bases and J 5 bases, leaving 19 bases between the germline ends. There are 16 residues in the CDR3. The CDR3 nucleotides are TGTGCCAGCAGTACCCATTCAGGGCGGATAAACAATGAGCAGTTCTTC. It encodes CASSTHSGRINNEQFF.

About this clonotype: The conserved closing phenylalanine or tryptophan is absent in this CDR3, likely reflecting a read error. The V gene is TRBV10-2, the J gene TRBJ2-3, with 7 bases lining up with TRBD1. CDR3 length equals 12 residues. With V trimmed by 9 bases and J by 3 bases, 3 bases remained unmatched. Looked up from germline, CDR1 is WSHSY and CDR2 is SAAADI. CDR3 coding DNA: TGCGCCAGTGCCAGGGGGACAGATACGCAGTATCTT. Residues: CASARGTDTQYL.

The chain combines TRBV6-1 with TRBJ2-5; D is possibly TRBD1 (6 bases). The J call is doubtful: the DNA matches TRBJ2-7 better. Germline V gene sequence: CDR1 MNHNS, CDR2 SASEGT. This CDR3 spans 16 amino acids. The CDR3 here is CASSADDRMPICEQYF. DNA of the CDR3: TGTGCCAGCAGTGCCGATGACAGGATGCCAATCTGCGAGCAGTACTTC.

J is TRBJ1-5 and V is TRBV27; a weak D match, TRBD1 (5 bases). Germline loops: CDR1 MNHEY, CDR2 SMNVEV (reference sequence). V lost 3 bases and J 7 bases, leaving 13 bases between the germline ends. The CDR3 extends over 14 amino acids. For the CDR3, the DNA is TGTGCCAGCAGTTTCACTCAGGGTGGCCAGCCCCAGCATTTT. Protein product: CASSFTQGGQPQHF.

The chain employs TRBV7-3 and TRBJ1-1; D uncertain. CDR3 length equals 18 residues. V lost 0 bases, J lost 0 bases, and 17 bases lay in between. Germline V CDR1 and CDR2: SGHTA, FQGTGA. The CDR3, as DNA: TGTGCCAGCAGCTTAACGGATAGGGCAAAAACTCTGAACACTGAAGCTTTCTTT. This encodes CASSLTDRAKTLNTEAFF.

For this clonotype: Mismatch with germline at one junction end may stem from a read error. The chain combines TRBV12-3 or TRBV12-4 with TRBJ1-4; maybe TRBD1 (6 bases). The CDR3 covers 15 residues. CDR3 DNA: TGTACCAGCAGGGGAACAGGGTGGACTAATGAAAAACTGTTTTTT. Translation: CTSRGTGWTNEKLFF.

The gene calls are TRBV7-3 and TRBJ2-1; D possibly corresponds to TRBD2 (5 bases). Germline V CDR1 and CDR2: SGHTA, FQGTGA. The V and J ends lost 0 bases and 5 bases respectively, with 8 bases between them. There are 14 residues in the CDR3. CDR3 loop: CASSLTSANNEQFF. CDR3 DNA: TGTGCCAGCAGCTTAACTAGCGCCAACAATGAGCAGTTCTTC.

V and J are TRBV4-1 and TRBJ2-2; D uncertain. This CDR3 region has 16 residues. Trimming left V 4 bases short and J 2 bases short, with 14 bases between. Germline CDR1 is MGHRA and CDR2 is YSYEKL. The CDR3 is CASSPLEKGNTGELFF. The CDR3 DNA is TGCGCCAGCAGCCCCCTTGAGAAAGGAAACACCGGGGAGCTGTTTTTT.

The chain recombines TRBV20-1 with TRBJ2-7, with D possibly being TRBD1 (6 bases). The length of the CDR3 is 14 residues. V was shortened by 4 bases and J by 3 bases, with 16 bases between the two germline ends. Germline CDR1 is DFQATT and CDR2 is SNEGSKA (reference sequence). CDR3 region: CSATDRRMIYEQYF. The DNA for the CDR3 is TGCAGTGCTACGGACAGACGAATGATCTACGAGCAGTACTTC.

This clonotype showed up just a few times. The chain carries TRBV7-2 and TRBJ2-1; TRBD2 matches 9 bases. The CDR3 loop spans 20 amino acids. Trimming took 5 bases from V and 0 from J; bases not matched to a gene: 17. CDR1 and CDR2 from the germline V gene are SGHTA and FQGNSA. CDR3: CASSPRIGSGSKSSYNEQFF. The CDR3 nucleotides read TGTGCCAGCAGCCCCCGGATTGGTAGCGGGAGTAAAAGCTCCTACAATGAGCAGTTCTTC.

This clonotype has just a few counts. A read error may produce the germline difference seen at one junction end. The chain recombines TRBV7-2 with TRBJ1-2; D is unresolved. Germline CDR1 SGHTA, CDR2 FQGNSA. This CDR3 region has 14 residues. DNA of the CDR3: TGTGTCAGCAGCTTAGGCATGGACCCCTATGGCTACACCTTC. The encoded protein is CVSSLGMDPYGYTF. Drawing the rest from reference TRBV7-2 and TRBJ1-2, the complete variable domain is GAGVSQSPSNKVTEKGKDVELRCDPISGHTALYWYRQSLGQGLEFLIYFQGNSAPDKSGLPSDRFSAERTGGSVSTLTIQRTQQEDSAVYLCVSSLGMDPYGYTFGSGTRLTVV.

This clonotype showed up many times. V is TRBV28 and J is TRBJ2-1; 9 bases are shared with TRBD2. The germline V gene has CDR1 MDHEN and CDR2 SYDVKM. The V and J ends lost 7 bases and 0 bases, in that order; junction bases with no gene match: 4. This CDR3 has 15 residues. As DNA, the CDR3 is TGTGCCAGCACCCGACTAGCGGCCTCCTACAATGAGCAGTTCTTC. As protein: CASTRLAASYNEQFF.

This chain links TRBV4-1 with TRBJ2-5; a possible D gene is TRBD1 (6 bases). The CDR3 runs 20 residues. With 0 bases removed from V and 1 base from J, the gap between germline ends came to 24 bases. Per the germline V gene, CDR1 is MGHRA and CDR2 is YSYEKL. CDR3 protein: CASSQEGFRGQPTIQETQYF. The DNA for the CDR3 is TGCGCCAGCAGCCAAGAGGGTTTCCGGGGACAACCAACTATCCAAGAGACCCAGTACTTC.

This chain links TRBV27 with TRBJ1-6, with 7 bases identical to TRBD1. CDR1 MNHEY and CDR2 SMNVEV come from the germline V gene (reference sequence). The V gene end was trimmed by 5 bases and the J gene end by 1 base; junction bases not matched to a gene: 11. The length of the CDR3 is 18 residues. The CDR3 DNA sequence: TGTGCCAGCAGTCCTACGACAGGGACGGGATCCTATAATTCACCCCTCCACTTT. Translating it yields CASSPTTGTGSYNSPLHF.

The V and J genes are TRBV28 and TRBJ2-1; D possibly corresponds to TRBD2 (6 bases). Germline CDR1 MDHEN, CDR2 SYDVKM. Trimming cost V 2 bases and J 13 bases, with 9 bases left between them. This CDR3 is 11 amino acids long. The chain's CDR3 is CASSLGTVQFF. For the CDR3, the DNA is TGTGCCAGCAGTTTAGGGACTGTTCAGTTCTTC.

There are many counts of this clonotype. This chain joins TRBV20-1 and TRBJ2-3, with 10 bases aligning to TRBD2. V lost 6 bases and J lost 0; bases outside the gene matches: 6. The CDR3 loop spans 15 amino acids. Germline V gene data show CDR1 as DFQATT and CDR2 as SNEGSKA (reference sequence). Here the CDR3 DNA reads TGCAGTGCAGCGGGAGGGCCCCCGAGCACAGATACGCAGTATTTT. It codes for CSAAGGPPSTDTQYF.

This clonotype has just one count. Given a much more abundant clone one base away, this may be a read error. The V gene is TRBV20-1, the J gene TRBJ2-7, with 10 positions matching TRBD2. The germline CDR1 and CDR2 sequences are DFQATT and SNEGSKA (reference sequence). This CDR3 has 13 amino acids. CDR3 nucleotide sequence: TGCGGTGCTACCGGGACTAGCGCCTACGAGCAGTACTTC. Translated: CGATGTSAYEQYF.